This T cell receptor (beta chain) was retrieved from a study of T cells in Graves' hyperthyroidism and ophthalmopathy. RNA transcripts gave rise to amplified TCR beta CDR3 regions. The HTBI set primed first-round TCR CDR3 RT-PCR. TCRdb reprocessed the multiplex PCR reads with MiXCR, giving one entry per CDR3 protein. The table has 650,000 to 750,000 distinct CDR3 sequences, approximately 15% seen once; the top ten hold roughly 10%. Germline V CDR1 and CDR2: MGHRA, YSYEKL. V shed 0 bases, J shed 2 bases, and the junction held 8 bases outside the gene matches. The CDR3 has 17 amino acids. About this clonotype itself: With a much larger clone just one base away, this may be a read error.

Sequenced input: blood. The chain couples TRBV4-1 to TRBJ2-7, with TRBD1 matching over 9 bases. This clonotype was obtained from a woman between 18 and 29 years old with Graves' hyperthyroidism. The CDR3: CASSQDRTGARPYEQYF. Written as DNA, the CDR3 is TGCGCCAGCAGCCAAGATCGGACAGGGGCACGTCCCTACGAGCAGTACTTC.